A single sample is the source of the 10 T cell receptor beta chains below, sequenced in a study of blood T cells in healthy people across ages. Combining a sample-barcoded 5' primer with a J-beta primer mix, a second PCR ran for about 6 to 11 cycles. Each CDR3 protein gets one entry after TCRdb re-called the 5' RACE reads with MiXCR. The sample lists over 750,000 distinct CDR3 sequences; 20% to 25% were seen once. This same sample was also taken into another study, of T cells of mothers and their children.

Sequencing was carried out using blood. These TCRs come from a boy between 5 and 17 years old in good health.

The V call is TRBV6-2 or TRBV6-3, the J call TRBJ1-2; D might be TRBD1 (5 bases). The CDR3 totals 14 residues. V lost 7 bases and J lost 5, with 17 bases in between. Per germline, CDR1 MNHEY and CDR2 SVGEGT. In DNA form, the CDR3 reads TGTGCCAGCACTGCAGCCGGGACGTTATATGGCTACACCTTC. Translated: CASTAAGTLYGYTF.

The CDR3 nucleotides read TGTGCCAGCAGCGTGGGACTAGCGGAGTCCGCCGGGGAGCTGTTTTTT. It codes for CASSVGLAESAGELFF. The chain couples TRBV11-2 to TRBJ2-2; 11 bases are a match to TRBD2. The V gene's germline CDR1 is SGHAT and CDR2 FQNNGV. There are 16 residues in the CDR3. J lost 6 bases, V lost 5 bases, and 8 bases had no gene match. The whole variable domain, filled in from reference TRBV11-2 and TRBJ2-2, reads EAGVAQSPRYKIIEKRQSVAFWCNPISGHATLYWYQQILGQGPKLLIQFQNNGVVDDSQLPKDRFSAERLKGVDSTLKIQPAKLEDSAVYLCASSVGLAESAGELFFGEGSRLTVL.

V gene TRBV27 combines with J gene TRBJ1-2; perhaps TRBD1 as D (5 bases). V dropped 6 bases and J dropped 13 bases, with 15 bases sitting between them. The CDR3 length is 11 residues. Germline V CDR1 and CDR2: MNHEY, SMNVEV (reference sequence). The CDR3 coding sequence is TGTGCCAGCAGCAACAGGATCCTTCTCACCTTC. Encoded protein: CASSNRILLTF.

This chain links TRBV5-1 with TRBJ1-2, with D unclear. The germline V gene has CDR1 SGHRS and CDR2 YFSETQ. Between the trimmed V and J ends, which lost 2 bases and 8 bases, there was a span of 13 bases. CDR3 length: 13 amino acids. DNA for the CDR3: TGCGCCAGCAGCTTAAGAGGGAAGAAGGGCTACACCTTC. Translated: CASSLRGKKGYTF.

The chain employs TRBV9 and TRBJ2-7, with 11 bases matching TRBD2. V shed 3 bases, J shed 2 bases, and the junction held 4 bases outside the gene matches. The CDR3 is 15 residues long. Germline CDR1 SGDLS, CDR2 YYNGEE. CDR3 DNA sequence: TGTGCCAGCAGCGGAGGGACTAGCGGCCCCTACGAGCAGTACTTC. It is translated as CASSGGTSGPYEQYF.

The table lists this clonotype with a few counts. The chain employs TRBV19 and TRBJ1-1; possible D gene TRBD1, 6 bases. CDR3 length: 13 residues. Trimming took off 5 bases at V and 6 bases at J, with 13 bases between the two ends. Germline loops: CDR1 LNHDA, CDR2 SQIVND (reference sequence). Written as DNA, the CDR3 is TGTGCCAGTAGTTTTGGGGGCGTATCTGAAGCTTTCTTT. The encoded protein is CASSFGGVSEAFF.

This clonotype came up many times. The V and J genes are TRBV28 and TRBJ2-4; 8 nucleotides agree with TRBD1. The CDR3 spans 15 residues. With 4 bases clipped from V and 1 base from J, the junction kept 3 bases outside the gene matches. The germline gives CDR1 MDHEN, CDR2 SYDVKM. This CDR3 is CASSSTGDAKNIQYF. The CDR3 nucleotides are TGTGCCAGCAGTTCGACAGGGGACGCCAAAAACATTCAGTACTTC.

In this sample, this clonotype turned up a few times. The chain recombines TRBV6-4 with TRBJ1-1; D might be TRBD1 (5 bases). The CDR3 is 14 residues long. Germline V CDR1 and CDR2: MRHNA, SNTAGT. The V and J ends lost 6 bases and 5 bases respectively, with 16 bases between them. CDR3 sequence: CASRLDTGGTEAFF. CDR3 in DNA: TGTGCCAGCAGATTGGACACCGGAGGGACTGAAGCTTTCTTT.

Worth noting for this clonotype: Because the CDR3 is missing its conserved closing phenylalanine or tryptophan, this is likely a read error. The chain has TRBV3-1 and TRBJ2-5, with unresolved D. The closer fit of TRBJ2-1 to the DNA end suggests the J call may be wrong. This CDR3 comprises 15 residues. Germline V lookup: CDR1 LGHDT, CDR2 YNNKEL (reference sequence). CDR3 in DNA: TGTGCCAGCAGCCAAGAAGGATGGTACATTGATGAGCAGTTCCTC. It translates to CASSQEGWYIDEQFL.

The chain combines TRBV3-1 with TRBJ1-5; 7 bases match TRBD1. The germline gives CDR1 LGHDT, CDR2 YNNKEL (reference sequence). This CDR3 has 17 residues. V lost 3 bases, J lost 4 bases, and 12 bases stayed unmatched. The CDR3 region has the DNA TGTGCCAGCAGCCAGCATCCTAGACAGGGAGGGAATCAGCCCCAGCATTTT. Amino acids: CASSQHPRQGGNQPQHF.